What follows describes a single T cell receptor (beta chain). This clonotype was seen a handful of times. Its antigen is not yet known. No base quality values were provided; no much bigger clone lies one nucleotide off. This record belongs to a study of blood T cells in healthy people across ages (dated by TCRdb to about 2015). At the level of the whole study: Template switching captured roughly one uniquely barcoded TCR beta cDNA molecule per two T cells in model experiments. Donors of different ages were randomly distributed across sequencing lanes to avoid experimental bias. To track age-related changes in TCR beta repertoire diversity, the study relied on deep sequencing normalized with unique cDNA molecular identifiers. Four age groups were formed from the donors: young (average approximately 16 years), middle-aged (just under 40), aged (roughly 59) and long-lived (around 82). The study analyzed two additional independent replicas of 1 million unique cDNA reads from the same blood draw for two donors, one aged 18 to 29 and one aged 80 or older. The full study reports these points: Because the CMV infection status of the donors was unknown, age-related changes in expanded clonotypes may potentially have been confounded. Compared with the aged group, the long-lived group had more naive CD4+ T cells, fewer expanded clones and increased TCR diversity, a pattern suggesting age selection. There was a strong correlation between observed TCR beta diversity and the percentage of naive T cells measured by flow cytometry. Estimates of total diversity based on one million sequenced T cells were considered lower bounds and underestimates. Bulk unsorted PBMC profiling prevented conclusive comparison of naive and antigen-experienced compartments. As age increased, observed TCR beta diversity per million T cells dropped in a roughly linear way, and a significant reduction was already evident by age 40.

CDR1 and CDR2 are read off the germline V gene as SGHRS and YFSETQ. The CDR3 runs 14 residues from the cysteine to the phenylalanine. Of the read, only the CDR3 DNA is kept; its 42 bases are in frame from base 1. Cut back by 2 bases and 1 base, the V and J ends lie 7 bases apart. Receptors were amplified or captured by 5' RACE. The listed sequencing device is Illumina HiSeq 2500. The second PCR ran for roughly 6 to 11 cycles and used a J-beta primer mix along with a sample-barcoded 5' primer. A template-switch 5' adaptor carrying 12 random nucleotides introduced a unique molecular identifier onto each TCR beta cDNA molecule. At least 3 million CDR3-containing paired-end reads were obtained from each sample. All of the RNA was converted into first-strand cDNA using the Mint cDNA synthesis kit, with a TRBC-specific oligonucleotide serving as the primer. Following uracil-DNA glycosylase treatment, all cDNA underwent a first 18-cycle PCR with the universal primers M1SS and BC2_uni_R. The original pipeline was this. For normalization, 1 million high-quality reads were randomly selected from each sample, with every read carrying a distinct molecular identifier. Instead of being binned into consensus sequences, reads that shared molecular identifiers were thrown out. MiTCR, with a Q25 quality threshold and the strictest error-elimination algorithm, was used for CDR3 identification, clonotype clustering and error correction. A nonparametric unseen species model with Euler transformation was used to estimate lower-bound total TCR beta diversity. The public reads were reanalyzed by TCRdb: fastp trimming at Q25, MiXCR alignment, in-frame beta chains only. Records with the same CDR3 protein are collapsed into one entry carrying the most frequent genes and DNA. Clone size and V and J calls follow TCRdb, not the original study. In all, the sample holds about 1.8 million distinct CDR3 sequences, and around half of those were seen once. Together, the top ten hold approximately 2.1% of the sample.

The roughly 39 donors, aged roughly 6 to 100 years, were systemically healthy Caucasian individuals from Russia. About 9.8 milliliters of peripheral blood were drawn from each donor into EDTA-treated Vacutainer tubes. Ficoll-Paque density-gradient centrifugation was used to isolate PBMCs, with at least 7 million per sample. Total RNA, at least 6 micrograms per sample, was extracted from PBMCs with Trizol reagent. For every donor, an aliquot of PBMCs went through flow cytometry to measure the percentages of naive CD45RAhigh/CD27high T cells. Recombination connected TRBV5-1 to TRBJ2-1, with the D gene not clear enough to name. The sequence came from a woman aged 40-49 years in good health. The sequenced material came from blood. The sequenced DNA is TGCGCCAGCAGCTTTGACATTTCCTACAATGAGCAGTTCTTC. Its amino acids are CASSFDISYNEQFF.